This T cell receptor beta chain comes out of a study of PD-1 blockade in classical Hodgkin lymphoma. All trial patients relapsed after autologous stem cell transplantation. Magnetic negative selection was used to purify CD4+ T cells from thawed PBMCs. Method: immunoSEQ multiplex PCR; TCRdb's copy keeps in-frame clones and lacks some. The table shows 30,000 to 35,000 clones, with about nine tenths occurring only once. Study-level points and caveats: Newly diagnosed and completely responding patients shared comparable baseline diversity.

This clone was seen a few times. The target antigen is unknown. The junction differs from germline at one of its ends, possibly a read error. This CDR3 spans 13 amino acids. Germline CDR1 reads SSHAT; CDR2 reads FNYEAQ (reference sequence). The source of this sequence is a human donor with classical Hodgkin lymphoma. This specimen consisted of CD4+ T cells from blood, obtained at baseline. The chain couples TRBV7-7 to TRBJ2-7, with 8 bases fitting TRBD1. CDR3 protein: CASSLDRGHEQYF. In DNA, the CDR3 is TGTGCTAGCAGCTTAGACAGGGGCCACGAGCAGTACTTC.